This TCR beta chain is from a study of blood T cell repertoires in COVID-19. Study context: Material from acute and convalescent COVID-19 was sourced from the United States, Italy and Spain.

Trimming took off 4 bases at V and 8 bases at J, with 13 bases between the two ends. CDR3 size: 13 residues. Germline V gene lookup returns CDR1 KGHDR and CDR2 SFDVKD. Original processing methods: Amplifying reference gene primers gave estimates of nucleated cell counts. Clones were read by immunoSEQ multiplex PCR, and TCRdb kept only the in-frame ones, dropping some. That table supplies the V and J calls and clone size; D and trimming were determined from the DNA. The sample lists about 190,000 clones; 88% were seen once. The gene calls are TRBV24-1 and TRBJ1-2; no firm D call. This clonotype was obtained from a man younger than 45 with acute or convalescent COVID-19. Source material: peripheral blood. The CDR3, as DNA: TGTGCCACCAGTGACCCCCCCCGTTCCGGCTACACCTTC. This gives the protein CATSDPPRSGYTF.